One sample yielded the 26 T cell receptor beta chains listed below, sequenced in a study of blood T cell repertoires in COVID-19 (dated by TCRdb to about 2020). Library preparation was by the immunoSEQ multiplex PCR assay. TCRdb mirrors the immuneACCESS table, restricted to in-frame sequences. Some clones are absent from its copies; in checked studies, under half trace to an unresolved V gene, and the reason for the others is unknown. This sample lists 200,000 to 250,000 clones; around four fifths were detected once. Roughly 4% of the sample comes from the top ten. The material sequenced was peripheral blood. Source of these receptors: a woman in her thirties or forties with active or convalescent COVID-19.

This clone was counted a few times. J is TRBJ1-6 and V is TRBV5-6, with D tentatively TRBD1 (5 bases). Trimming stripped 0 bases from V and 10 bases from J, with 11 bases between. CDR1 is SGHDT and CDR2 is YYEEEE in the germline V gene. The length of the CDR3 is 14 residues. The CDR3, as DNA: TGTGCCAGCAGCTTGGAAGACAGAAGGTCACCCCTCCACTTT. Protein sequence: CASSLEDRRSPLHF.

This clone was counted ten times or more. V is TRBV19 and J is TRBJ1-4; the D gene is possibly TRBD1 (6 bases). The V gene's germline CDR1 is LNHDA and CDR2 SQIVND (reference sequence). V was pared by 0 bases and J by 7 bases, with 9 bases between. The CDR3 extends over 14 amino acids. The chain's CDR3 is CASSIEGASEKLFF. As DNA, the CDR3 is TGTGCCAGTAGTATAGAGGGGGCGAGTGAAAAACTGTTTTTT.

This clone was found once. One end of the junction is discordant with germline, which a read error may explain. The gene calls are TRBV4-1 and TRBJ1-3; D gene ambiguous. The germline CDR1 and CDR2 sequences are MGHRA and YSYEKL. CDR3 length: 13 amino acids. The CDR3 DNA follows: TGCGCCAGCAGCCAAGAGCGGGGAAGCACCATATATTTT. Amino acid sequence: CASSQERGSTIYF.

The chain couples TRBV9 to TRBJ1-2; D perhaps matches TRBD1 (6 bases). The CDR3 has 14 residues. Germline values: CDR1 SGDLS, CDR2 YYNGEE. Trimming took 4 bases from V and 3 from J, leaving 13 bases between them. In nucleotides, the CDR3 is TGTGCCAGCAGCCCCCGGGACATATACTATGGCTACACCTTC. Translated: CASSPRDIYYGYTF.

This chain joins TRBV10-3 and TRBJ2-1; D remains unclear. The germline V gene encodes CDR1 ENHRY and CDR2 SYGVKD. V lost 8 bases to trimming and J lost 7 bases, with 12 bases between them. The CDR3 length is 12 residues. CDR3 sequence reads: CAIQTDWNEQFF. The CDR3 DNA reads TGTGCCATCCAGACTGATTGGAATGAGCAGTTCTTC.

This clone was seen just once. The chain is built from TRBV5-1 and TRBJ2-1; 8 nucleotides align to TRBD1. This CDR3 spans 15 amino acids. Germline V CDR1 and CDR2: SGHRS, YFSETQ. V dropped 3 bases and J dropped 0; count of bases not matched to a gene: 2. The CDR3 loop is CASSSTGGSYNEQFF. The CDR3 DNA reads as TGCGCCAGCAGCTCCACAGGGGGCTCCTACAATGAGCAGTTCTTC. The whole variable domain, remainder taken from reference TRBV5-1 and TRBJ2-1, is KAGVTQTPRYLIKTRGQQVTLSCSPISGHRSVSWYQQTPGQGLQFLFEYFSETQRNKGNFPGRFSGRQFSNSRSEMNVSTLELGDSALYLCASSSTGGSYNEQFFGPGTRLTVL.

The chain couples TRBV24-1 to TRBJ1-3; unclear D gene. This CDR3 region has 12 residues. V lost 7 bases and J 2 bases, leaving 5 bases between the germline ends. CDR1 KGHDR and CDR2 SFDVKD come from the germline V gene. The CDR3 region is CATRSPGNTIYF. CDR3 nucleotides: TGTGCCACCAGGAGTCCTGGAAACACCATATATTTT.

V and J are TRBV27 and TRBJ1-2; D is perhaps TRBD1 (5 bases). This CDR3 is 12 amino acids long. In germline, CDR1 is MNHEY, CDR2 SMNVEV (reference sequence). The ends were cut back, 8 bases at V and 3 bases at J, with 10 bases in the middle. This chain's CDR3 is CASYRGDYGYTF. In DNA form, the CDR3 reads TGTGCCAGCTACCGGGGGGACTATGGCTACACCTTC.

This clone was counted between two and nine times. The CDR3 nucleotides read TGTGCCAGCTCACCTTCCACAGTCCTTCTCACAGATACGCAGTATTTT. Encoded protein: CASSPSTVLLTDTQYF. V gene TRBV18 combines with J gene TRBJ2-3; D not certain. From germline, CDR1 is KGHSH and CDR2 LQKENI. CDR3 length: 16 amino acids. Trimming stripped 3 bases from V and 2 bases from J, with 15 bases between.

This rearrangement joins TRBV19 to TRBJ1-5; D unclear. This CDR3 contains 13 residues. V lost 5 bases and J 7 bases, leaving 12 bases between the germline ends. The germline V gene has CDR1 LNHDA and CDR2 SQIVND (reference sequence). CDR3 bases: TGTGCCAGTAGTTCGGGAAGTAGGCAGCCCCAGCATTTT. Amino acid sequence: CASSSGSRQPQHF. The full variable domain, with the rest looked up from reference TRBV19 and TRBJ1-5, is DGGITQSPKYLFRKEGQNVTLSCEQNLNHDAMYWYRQDPGQGLRLIYYSQIVNDFQKGDIAEGYSVSREKKESFPLTVTSAQKNPTAFYLCASSSGSRQPQHFGDGTRLSIL.

This rearrangement joins TRBV4-1 to TRBJ1-5; D unclear. Trimming stripped 0 bases from V and 2 bases from J, with 11 bases between. The CDR3 is 16 amino acids. From germline, CDR1 is MGHRA and CDR2 YSYEKL. For the CDR3, the DNA is TGCGCCAGCAGCCAAGATGGAGGGATTGGCAATCAGCCCCAGCATTTT. Translating gives CASSQDGGIGNQPQHF.

A few counts support this clone. The chain uses TRBV30 and TRBJ1-5, with D perhaps matching TRBD1 (6 bases). The CDR3 extends over 14 amino acids. V was clipped by 5 bases and J by 8 bases, with 19 bases between them. Germline V gene sequence: CDR1 GTSNPN, CDR2 SVGIG (reference sequence). The DNA for the CDR3 is TGTGCCTGGGGCCCTGGGGGGGGCGGAGAGCCCCAGCATTTT. It yields the protein CAWGPGGGGEPQHF.

This clone was seen only once. This chain connects TRBV18 to TRBJ1-2; TRBD1 matches 9 bases. Germline loops: CDR1 KGHSH, CDR2 LQKENI. The CDR3 is 14 residues long. V shed 2 bases and J 6 bases; nucleotides not matched to a gene: 4. The CDR3 DNA reads TGTGCCAGCTCACCAGGGACAGGGTACGATGGCTACACCTTC. Translated, it gives CASSPGTGYDGYTF.

This clone has just one count. The chain has TRBV5-1 and TRBJ2-3, with TRBD2 matching 10 bases. The length of the CDR3 is 17 residues. Germline CDR1 and CDR2: SGHRS and YFSETQ. V shed 1 base and J 1 base; nucleotides not matched to a gene: 6. CDR3 DNA sequence: TGCGCCAGCAGCTTGAAGCTAGCGGGGGACGGCACAGATACGCAGTATTTT. Protein: CASSLKLAGDGTDTQYF. Full variable domain (outside the CDR3, taken from reference TRBV5-1 and TRBJ2-3): KAGVTQTPRYLIKTRGQQVTLSCSPISGHRSVSWYQQTPGQGLQFLFEYFSETQRNKGNFPGRFSGRQFSNSRSEMNVSTLELGDSALYLCASSLKLAGDGTDTQYFGPGTRLTVL.

The chain carries TRBV5-1 and TRBJ2-1; 15 nucleotides agree with TRBD2. J was trimmed by 8 bases and V by 7 bases; bases with no gene match: 13. Germline CDR1 and CDR2: SGHRS and YFSETQ. The CDR3 length is 17 residues. Here the CDR3 DNA reads TGCGCCAGCTCGTTGGCTGGACTAGCGGGGGGGCCGGATGAGCAGTTCTTC. Amino acid sequence: CASSLAGLAGGPDEQFF.

CDR3 nucleotide sequence: TGTGCCAGCAGCGGGACAGGGCCCAAAAAACTGTTTTTT. This gives the protein CASSGTGPKKLFF. The chain links TRBV28 to TRBJ1-4; 9 nucleotides agree with TRBD1. Germline V gives CDR1 MDHEN, CDR2 SYDVKM. The CDR3 totals 13 residues. Germline trimming cut 6 bases from V and 9 bases from J; bases unmatched to any gene: 5.

Regarding this clone: Other nucleotide sequences in the sample specify the same CDR3. The V call is TRBV9, the J call TRBJ1-1; D gene uncertain. This CDR3 region has 13 residues. Germline values: CDR1 SGDLS, CDR2 YYNGEE. V lost 0 bases to trimming and J lost 3 bases, with 6 bases between them. CDR3 in DNA: TGTGCCAGCAGCGTAGCAGTTTACACTGAAGCTTTCTTT. Translation gives CASSVAVYTEAFF.

This clone appeared a few times. This sequence joins TRBV19 and TRBJ1-1; D uncertain. Germline V gene data show CDR1 as LNHDA and CDR2 as SQIVND (reference sequence). This CDR3 has 14 amino acids. V lost 6 bases, J lost 1 base, and 12 bases lay in between. CDR3 region: CASRTQASNTEAFF. Written as DNA, the CDR3 is TGTGCCAGTAGGACCCAGGCATCGAACACTGAAGCTTTCTTT.

V and J are TRBV10-3 and TRBJ2-1, with 9 bases identical to TRBD2. Germline CDR1 reads ENHRY; CDR2 reads SYGVKD. The CDR3 has 14 residues. The V and J ends lost 3 bases and 10 bases, in that order; junction bases with no gene match: 7. CDR3 bases: TGTGCCATCAGTGACGCGGGGGGGAGAAGAGAGCAGTTCTTC. Its protein product is CAISDAGGRREQFF.

The rearrangement uses TRBV7-9 and TRBJ1-5, with no clear D. Germline V gives CDR1 SEHNR, CDR2 FQNEAQ (reference sequence). The V end was cut by 4 bases, the J end by 4 bases, with 14 bases between. The CDR3 is 15 residues long. The DNA for the CDR3 is TGTGCCAGCAGCTCCATCGACAAATCGAATCAGCCCCAGCATTTT. Its protein product is CASSSIDKSNQPQHF.

The chain employs TRBV27 and TRBJ1-5, with 10 bases lining up with TRBD1. The CDR3 is 17 residues long. V lost 5 bases to trimming and J lost 0 bases; unmatched junction nucleotides: 7. Germline CDR1 and CDR2: MNHEY and SMNVEV (reference sequence). For the CDR3, the DNA is TGTGCCAGCAGTCCGTGGACAGGGGGGGGTAGCAATCAGCCCCAGCATTTT. Protein: CASSPWTGGGSNQPQHF.

The V call is TRBV9, the J call TRBJ1-5; D is unresolved. CDR1 is SGDLS, CDR2 YYNGEE, per germline. V gave up 0 bases and J gave up 7 bases, with 14 bases separating them. The CDR3 has 15 amino acids. This CDR3 is CASSVDGSARQPQHF. CDR3 DNA sequence: TGTGCCAGCAGCGTAGATGGCAGCGCCCGACAGCCCCAGCATTTT.

The genes are TRBV3-1 (or the pseudogene TRBV3-2) and TRBJ2-1; tentatively, D is TRBD1 (6 bases). The CDR3 has 13 amino acids. V lost 5 bases to trimming and J lost 9 bases, with 14 bases between them. Germline lookup yields CDR1 LGHDT and CDR2 YNNKEL (reference sequence). The CDR3 spells CASSGQLDTEQFF. The CDR3 nucleotides read TGTGCCAGCAGCGGACAGTTAGATACTGAGCAGTTCTTC.

CDR3 amino acids: CASSSPTESPLEQYF. For the CDR3, the DNA is TGTGCCAGCAGCTCGCCGACAGAGTCTCCACTCGAGCAGTACTTC. This chain connects TRBV7-2 to TRBJ2-7, with TRBD1 as a possible D gene (5 bases). Trimming took off 4 bases at V and 6 bases at J, with 19 bases between the two ends. The germline CDR1 and CDR2 sequences are SGHTA and FQGNSA. The CDR3 spans 15 residues.

V gene TRBV25-1 combines with J gene TRBJ2-2; 7 nucleotides align to TRBD2. Germline V gene data show CDR1 as MGHDK and CDR2 as SYGVNS. The CDR3 runs to 16 residues. Germline trimming cut 1 base from V and 1 base from J; bases unmatched to any gene: 3. CDR3 DNA: TGTGCCAGCAGTGAATGGGGCGGGGGGAACACCGGGGAGCTGTTTTTT. As protein: CASSEWGGGNTGELFF.

The gene calls are TRBV11-2 and TRBJ2-1, with TRBD2 matching over 9 bases. CDR1 and CDR2 (germline): SGHAT, FQNNGV. V shed 2 bases and J 6 bases; nucleotides not matched to a gene: 8. This CDR3 region has 16 residues. DNA of the CDR3: TGTGCCAGCAGCTTACTAGCGGGGTCCCCTCTCAATGAGCAGTTCTTC. It codes for CASSLLAGSPLNEQFF.